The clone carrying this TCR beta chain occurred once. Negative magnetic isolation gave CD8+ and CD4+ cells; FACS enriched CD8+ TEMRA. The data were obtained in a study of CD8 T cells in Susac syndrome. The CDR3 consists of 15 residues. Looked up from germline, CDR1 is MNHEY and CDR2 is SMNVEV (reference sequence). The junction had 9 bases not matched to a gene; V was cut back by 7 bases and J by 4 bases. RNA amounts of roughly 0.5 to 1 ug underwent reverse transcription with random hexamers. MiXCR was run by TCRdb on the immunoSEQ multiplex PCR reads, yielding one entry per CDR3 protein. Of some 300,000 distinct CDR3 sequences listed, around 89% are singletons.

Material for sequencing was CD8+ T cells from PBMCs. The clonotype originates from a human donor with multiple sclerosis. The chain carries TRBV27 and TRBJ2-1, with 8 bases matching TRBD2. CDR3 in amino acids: CASTDGLAPYNEQFF. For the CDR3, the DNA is TGTGCCAGCACCGACGGACTAGCACCATACAATGAGCAGTTCTTC.